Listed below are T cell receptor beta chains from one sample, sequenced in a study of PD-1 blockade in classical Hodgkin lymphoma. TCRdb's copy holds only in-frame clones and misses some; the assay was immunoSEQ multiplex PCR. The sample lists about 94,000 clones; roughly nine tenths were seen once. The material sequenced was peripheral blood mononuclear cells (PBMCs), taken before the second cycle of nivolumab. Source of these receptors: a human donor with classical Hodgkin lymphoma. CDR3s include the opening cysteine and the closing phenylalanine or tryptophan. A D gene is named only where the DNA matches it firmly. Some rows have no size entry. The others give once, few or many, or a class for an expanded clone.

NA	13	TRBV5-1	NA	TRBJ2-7	CATRRGVGYEQYF	TGCGCCACCCGGAGGGGGGTCGGGTACGAGCAGTACTTC
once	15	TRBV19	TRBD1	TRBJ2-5	CASRSTGGRTETQYF	TGTGCCAGTAGGTCGACAGGGGGAAGAACAGAGACCCAGTACTTC
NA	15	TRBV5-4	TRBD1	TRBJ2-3	CASSSGTGRADTQYF	TGTGCCAGCAGCTCCGGGACAGGGAGGGCAGATACGCAGTATTTT
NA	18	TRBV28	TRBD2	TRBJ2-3	CASSSGQGLAGGPNTQYF	TGTGCCAGCAGTTCGGGACAGGGACTAGCGGGAGGGCCTAATACGCAGTATTTT
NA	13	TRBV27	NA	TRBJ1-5	CASGDYSNQPQHF	TGTGCCAGCGGAGACTATAGCAATCAGCCCCAGCATTTT
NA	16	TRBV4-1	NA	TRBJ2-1	CASSLVTSTTYNEQFF	TGCGCCAGCAGCCTGGTTACTAGCACGACCTACAATGAGCAGTTCTTC
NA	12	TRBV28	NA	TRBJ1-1	CASSSRGAEAFF	TGTGCCAGCAGCTCCCGGGGGGCTGAAGCTTTCTTT
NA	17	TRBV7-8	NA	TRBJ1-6	CASRATPTGHYNSPLHF	TGTGCCAGCAGAGCGACACCCACTGGGCATTATAATTCACCCCTCCACTTT
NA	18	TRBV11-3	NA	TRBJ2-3	CASSLGAGQSHRTDTQYF	TGTGCCAGCAGCTTAGGGGCAGGGCAAAGCCACCGCACAGATACGCAGTATTTT
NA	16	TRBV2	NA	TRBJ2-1	CASSDRPTYSYNEQFF	TGTGCCAGCAGTGATAGGCCCACCTATTCTTACAATGAGCAGTTCTTC
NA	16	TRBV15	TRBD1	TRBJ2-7	CATSRDGQGNTYEQYF	TGTGCCACCAGCAGAGACGGACAGGGCAATACCTACGAGCAGTACTTC
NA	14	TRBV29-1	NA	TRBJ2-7	CSVESALGSYEQYF	TGCAGCGTTGAATCCGCCCTGGGCTCCTACGAGCAGTACTTC
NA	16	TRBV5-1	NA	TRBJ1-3	CASSLYFFGSGNTIYF	TGCGCCAGCAGCTTGTACTTCTTTGGCTCTGGAAACACCATATATTTT
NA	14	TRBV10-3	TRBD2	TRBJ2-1	CAIAPGGHYNEQFF	TGTGCCATCGCACCGGGAGGTCACTACAATGAGCAGTTCTTC
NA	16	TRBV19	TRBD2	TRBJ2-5	CASSIILAGGPETQYF	TGTGCCAGTAGTATTATACTAGCGGGGGGGCCAGAGACCCAGTACTTC
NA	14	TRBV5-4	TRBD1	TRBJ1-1	CASSPEGASTEAFF	TGTGCCAGCAGCCCGGAGGGGGCCAGCACTGAAGCTTTCTTT
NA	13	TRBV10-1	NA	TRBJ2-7	CASSGAWDGEQYF	TGCGCCAGCAGTGGGGCGTGGGACGGCGAGCAGTACTTC
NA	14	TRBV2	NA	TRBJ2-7	CASTRDLASYEQYF	TGTGCCAGCACCCGGGACCTCGCCTCCTACGAGCAGTACTTC
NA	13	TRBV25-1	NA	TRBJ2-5	CASREVGLETQYF	TGTGCCAGCAGGGAGGTGGGATTAGAGACCCAGTACTTC
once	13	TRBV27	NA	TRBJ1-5	CASSWGGNQPQHF	TGTGCCAGCAGTTGGGGGGGGAATCAGCCCCAGCATTTT
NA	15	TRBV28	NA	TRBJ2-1	CASSPPGQNYNEQFF	TGTGCCAGCAGCCCTCCTGGGCAGAACTACAATGAGCAGTTCTTC
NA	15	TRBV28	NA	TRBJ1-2	CASSLGREINYGYTF	TGTGCCAGCAGTTTGGGTAGAGAGATCAACTATGGCTACACCTTC
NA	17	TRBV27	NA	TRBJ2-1	CASSRPGRLNTYNEQFF	TGTGCCAGCAGCCGACCCGGTAGACTCAATACCTACAATGAGCAGTTCTTC
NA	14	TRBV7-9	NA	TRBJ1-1	CASSFGWGGTEAFF	TGTGCCAGCAGCTTCGGATGGGGGGGCACTGAAGCTTTCTTT
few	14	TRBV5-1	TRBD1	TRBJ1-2	CASSGSRDRGGYTF	TGCGCCAGCAGCGGCAGCCGGGACAGGGGTGGCTACACCTTC
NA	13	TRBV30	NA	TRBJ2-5	CAWSALVQETQYF	TGTGCCTGGAGTGCGTTAGTACAAGAGACCCAGTACTTC
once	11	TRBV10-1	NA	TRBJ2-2	CATSKTGELFF	TGCGCCACAAGTAAGACCGGGGAGCTGTTTTTT
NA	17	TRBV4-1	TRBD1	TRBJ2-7	CASSQDDSGQGMNEQYF	TGCGCCAGCAGCCAGGATGACTCGGGACAGGGGATGAACGAGCAGTACTTC
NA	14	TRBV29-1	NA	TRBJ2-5	CSVDLGRYQETQYF	TGCAGCGTTGACCTCGGACGGTACCAAGAGACCCAGTACTTC
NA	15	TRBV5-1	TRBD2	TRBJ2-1	CASRDGTRDYNEQFF	TGCGCCAGCAGGGACGGGACTAGGGACTACAATGAGCAGTTCTTC
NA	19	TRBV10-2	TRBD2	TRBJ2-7	CASSESGTSGTTILFEQYF	TGCGCCAGCAGTGAGTCGGGGACTAGCGGGACCACGATTCTATTCGAGCAGTACTTC
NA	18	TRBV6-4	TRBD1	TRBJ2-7	CASRAGGQNHLSSYEQYF	TGTGCCAGCAGGGCTGGGGGACAGAATCACCTGAGCTCCTACGAGCAGTACTTC
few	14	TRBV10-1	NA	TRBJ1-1	CASSELDKNTEAFF	TGCGCCAGCAGTGAGTTGGACAAGAACACTGAAGCTTTCTTT
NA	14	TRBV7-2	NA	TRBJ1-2	CASSFGRENYGYTF	TGTGCCAGCAGCTTTGGCAGGGAGAACTATGGCTACACCTTC
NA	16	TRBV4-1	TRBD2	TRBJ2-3	CASSQDLAGSTDTQYF	TGCGCCAGCAGCCAAGATTTAGCGGGGAGCACAGATACGCAGTATTTT
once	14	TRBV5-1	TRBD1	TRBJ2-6	CASKTGSGANVLTF	TGCGCCAGCAAGACAGGGTCCGGGGCCAACGTCCTGACTTTC
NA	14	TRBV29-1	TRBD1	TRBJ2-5	CSVPGQGGQETQYF	TGCAGCGTCCCCGGACAGGGGGGACAAGAGACCCAGTACTTC